These 3 T cell receptor beta chains share one sample of origin, sequenced in a study of T cells in Graves' hyperthyroidism and ophthalmopathy. RNA transcripts provided the source from which TCR beta CDR3 regions were amplified. HTBI primers were used for first-round RT-PCR of the TCR CDR3. TCRdb reprocessed the multiplex PCR reads with MiXCR, giving one entry per CDR3 protein. There are a few hundred thousand distinct CDR3 sequences in the sample; roughly an eighth occur only once, and over 15% lies in the top ten. The specimen sequenced was blood. Receptor source: a woman under 30 with Graves' hyperthyroidism.

This clonotype appeared many times. This rearrangement joins TRBV29-1 to TRBJ2-2, with TRBD1 matching 8 bases. V shed 8 bases and J 8 bases; nucleotides not matched to a gene: 4. The CDR3 extends over 11 amino acids. CDR1 and CDR2 (germline): SQVTM, ANQGSEA. Here the CDR3 DNA reads TGCAGCTCAGGGGGCAATGGGGAGCTGTTTTTT. This translates into CSSGGNGELFF.

V usage is TRBV20-1 and J usage is TRBJ2-7; 9 positions match TRBD1. The V segment lost 2 bases and the J segment 2 bases; nucleotides outside the gene matches: 4. CDR3 length: 14 amino acids. The germline V gene has CDR1 DFQATT and CDR2 SNEGSKA (reference sequence). The CDR3 coding sequence is TGCAGTGCTAGACCGGGACAGGGACCCTACGAGCAGTACTTC. This translates into CSARPGQGPYEQYF.

This clonotype has more than one count but fewer than ten. The chain recombines TRBV5-6 with TRBJ2-3; D may be TRBD2 (7 bases). The V end lost 8 bases, the J end lost 2 bases, and 21 bases lay between the germline ends. The CDR3 has 16 amino acids. Germline CDR1 SGHDT, CDR2 YYEEEE. In nucleotides, the CDR3 is TGTGCCAGTCGGGTCGTGGGGGGGCTGCTCACAGATACGCAGTATTTT. Protein: CASRVVGGLLTDTQYF.